The 4 T cell receptor beta chains presented below share a single source sample, sequenced in a study of T cells in Graves' hyperthyroidism and ophthalmopathy. RNA transcripts yielded amplified TCR beta CDR3 regions. In the first-round RT-PCR of the TCR CDR3, the HTBI primer set was used. TCRdb fed the multiplex PCR reads into MiXCR, producing one record per CDR3 protein. The sample holds about 350,000 distinct CDR3 sequences, over 11% seen once. Material: blood. The origin of the receptors is a woman aged 25 to 39 with Graves' hyperthyroidism.

This clonotype was seen ten or more times. The gene calls are TRBV28 and TRBJ2-7, with 7 bases fitting TRBD2. The germline V gene has CDR1 MDHEN and CDR2 SYDVKM. V was clipped by 5 bases and J by 1 base; unmatched bases: 11. The CDR3 consists of 16 residues. In DNA, the CDR3 is TGTGCCAGCAGTCCCCTACTAGCGCCCTATTCCTACGAGCAGTACTTC. Its translation is CASSPLLAPYSYEQYF.

This clonotype was counted at least ten times. The CDR3 reads CASTEHRGSNQPQHF. The CDR3 nucleotides read TGTGCCAGCACCGAACACCGGGGGAGCAATCAGCCCCAGCATTTT. The chain links TRBV7-2 to TRBJ1-5; D perhaps matches TRBD1 (5 bases). The CDR3 is 15 residues long. Germline V gives CDR1 SGHTA, CDR2 FQGNSA. Trimming cost V 7 bases and J 1 base, with 14 bases left between them. The full variable domain, with the rest looked up from reference TRBV7-2 and TRBJ1-5, is GAGVSQSPSNKVTEKGKDVELRCDPISGHTALYWYRQSLGQGLEFLIYFQGNSAPDKSGLPSDRFSAERTGGSVSTLTIQRTQQEDSAVYLCASTEHRGSNQPQHFGDGTRLSIL.

This clonotype was counted many times. The rearrangement uses TRBV6-1 and TRBJ1-1; 8 bases fit TRBD1. J gave up 4 bases and V 5 bases, and 9 bases lay outside the gene matches. The germline V gene has CDR1 MNHNS and CDR2 SASEGT. The CDR3 sequence is 15 residues long. In DNA, the CDR3 is TGTGCCAGCAGTAACTCGGGACAGGCCTTCACTGAAGCTTTCTTT. Translating it yields CASSNSGQAFTEAFF.

Details on this clonotype: This may arise from a read error, as a much more abundant clone is one base away. J is TRBJ2-3 and V is TRBV10-3; the D is unclear. V lost 6 bases to trimming and J lost 0 bases, with 13 bases between them. The germline CDR1 and CDR2 sequences are ENHRY and SYGVKD. CDR3 length: 15 residues. This chain's CDR3 is CAIRTGPLSTDTQYF. DNA of the CDR3: TGTGCCATCAGGACGGGTCCTCTAAGCACAGATACGCAGTATTTT.